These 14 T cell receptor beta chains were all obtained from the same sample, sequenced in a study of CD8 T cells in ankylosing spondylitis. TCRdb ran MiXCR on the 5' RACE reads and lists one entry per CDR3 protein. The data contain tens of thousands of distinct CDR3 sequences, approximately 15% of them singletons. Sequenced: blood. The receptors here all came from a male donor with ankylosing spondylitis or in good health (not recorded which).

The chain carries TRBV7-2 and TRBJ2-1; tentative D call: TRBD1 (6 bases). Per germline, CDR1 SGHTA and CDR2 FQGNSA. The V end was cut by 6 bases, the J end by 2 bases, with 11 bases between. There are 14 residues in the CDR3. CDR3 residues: CASRTRQAYNEQFF. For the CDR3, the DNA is TGTGCCAGCAGAACCAGACAGGCCTACAATGAGCAGTTCTTC.

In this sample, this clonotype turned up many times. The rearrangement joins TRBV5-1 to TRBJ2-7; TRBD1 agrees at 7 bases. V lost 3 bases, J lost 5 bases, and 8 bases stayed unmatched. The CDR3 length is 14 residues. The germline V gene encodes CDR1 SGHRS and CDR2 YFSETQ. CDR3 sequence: CASSSGQYLDEQYF. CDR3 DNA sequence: TGCGCCAGCAGCTCGGGACAGTATCTTGACGAGCAGTACTTC.

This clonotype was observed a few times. CDR3 DNA: TGTGCCACAAGGTCATCTGGAAACACCATATATTTT. It is translated as CATRSSGNTIYF. The chain carries TRBV12-3 or TRBV12-4 and TRBJ1-3; D is unresolved. This CDR3 is 12 amino acids long. Trimming took 10 bases from V and 1 from J, leaving 8 bases between them.

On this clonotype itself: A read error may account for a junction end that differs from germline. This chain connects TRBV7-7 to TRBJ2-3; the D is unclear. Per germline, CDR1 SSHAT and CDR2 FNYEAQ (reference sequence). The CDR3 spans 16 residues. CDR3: CASSLGLRPSTDTQYF. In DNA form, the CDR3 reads TGTGCTAGCAGCTTAGGCCTTCGGCCTAGCACAGATACGCAGTATTTT.

CDR3 region: CASSLGQDQETQYF. The CDR3 DNA reads as TGCGCCAGCAGCTTGGGGCAGGACCAAGAGACCCAGTACTTC. The chain joins TRBV5-1 to TRBJ2-5; no clear D gene. The CDR3 has 14 residues. The V and J ends lost 0 bases and 0 bases respectively, with 6 bases between them. Germline CDR1 is SGHRS and CDR2 is YFSETQ. Full variable domain (rest looked up from reference TRBV5-1 and TRBJ2-5): KAGVTQTPRYLIKTRGQQVTLSCSPISGHRSVSWYQQTPGQGLQFLFEYFSETQRNKGNFPGRFSGRQFSNSRSEMNVSTLELGDSALYLCASSLGQDQETQYFGPGTRLLVL.

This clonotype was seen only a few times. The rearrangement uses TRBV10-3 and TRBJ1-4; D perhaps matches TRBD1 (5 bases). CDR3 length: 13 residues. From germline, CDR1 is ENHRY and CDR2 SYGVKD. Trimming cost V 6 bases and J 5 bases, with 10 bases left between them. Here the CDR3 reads CAISDSGNEKLFF. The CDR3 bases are TGTGCCATCAGCGACAGCGGCAATGAAAAACTGTTTTTT.

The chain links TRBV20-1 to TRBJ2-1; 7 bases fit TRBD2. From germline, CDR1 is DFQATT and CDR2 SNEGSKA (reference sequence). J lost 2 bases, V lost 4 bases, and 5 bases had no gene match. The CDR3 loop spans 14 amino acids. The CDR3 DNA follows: TGCAGTGCTATCATTAGCGGGCCCTACAATGAGCAGTTCTTC. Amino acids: CSAIISGPYNEQFF.

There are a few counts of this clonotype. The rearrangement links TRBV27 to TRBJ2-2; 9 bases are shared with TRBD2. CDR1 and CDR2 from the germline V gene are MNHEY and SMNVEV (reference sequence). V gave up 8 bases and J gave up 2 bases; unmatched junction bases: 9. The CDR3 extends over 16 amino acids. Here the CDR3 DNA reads TGTGCCAGCGGCCGTTTAGCGGGAGTCAACACCGGGGAGCTGTTTTTT. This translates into CASGRLAGVNTGELFF.

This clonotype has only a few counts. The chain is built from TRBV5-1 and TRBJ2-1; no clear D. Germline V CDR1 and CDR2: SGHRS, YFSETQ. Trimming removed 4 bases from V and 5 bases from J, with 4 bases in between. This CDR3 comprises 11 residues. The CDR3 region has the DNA TGCGCCAGCAGCATCAACAATGAGCAGTTCTTC. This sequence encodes CASSINNEQFF.

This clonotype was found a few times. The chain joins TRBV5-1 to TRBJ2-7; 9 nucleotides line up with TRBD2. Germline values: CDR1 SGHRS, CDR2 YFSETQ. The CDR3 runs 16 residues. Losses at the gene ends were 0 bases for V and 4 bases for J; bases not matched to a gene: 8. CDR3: CASSLAKAGGGYEQYF. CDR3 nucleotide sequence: TGCGCCAGCAGCTTGGCCAAAGCGGGAGGAGGATACGAGCAGTACTTC. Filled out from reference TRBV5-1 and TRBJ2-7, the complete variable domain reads KAGVTQTPRYLIKTRGQQVTLSCSPISGHRSVSWYQQTPGQGLQFLFEYFSETQRNKGNFPGRFSGRQFSNSRSEMNVSTLELGDSALYLCASSLAKAGGGYEQYFGPGTRLTVT.

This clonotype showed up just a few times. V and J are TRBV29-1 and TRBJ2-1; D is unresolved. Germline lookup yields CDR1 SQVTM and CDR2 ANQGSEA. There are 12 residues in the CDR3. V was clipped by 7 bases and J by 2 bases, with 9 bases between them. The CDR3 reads CSGSDTYNEQFF. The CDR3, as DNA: TGCAGCGGTAGTGATACCTACAATGAGCAGTTCTTC.

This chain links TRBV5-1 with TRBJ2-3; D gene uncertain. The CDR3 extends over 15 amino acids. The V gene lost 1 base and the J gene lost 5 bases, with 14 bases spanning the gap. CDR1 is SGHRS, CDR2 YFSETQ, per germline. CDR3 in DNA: TGCGCCAGCAGCTTGATTGGGGATAGTGGAGATACGCAGTATTTT. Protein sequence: CASSLIGDSGDTQYF.

The CDR3 is CSVEERGQGKYIQYF. The CDR3 DNA is TGCAGCGTTGAAGAGCGGGGACAGGGCAAGTACATTCAGTACTTC. The chain employs TRBV29-1 and TRBJ2-4; 9 nucleotides agree with TRBD1. CDR1 SQVTM and CDR2 ANQGSEA come from the germline V gene. After removal of 0 bases from V and 8 bases from J, the junction contained 8 bases not matched to a gene. There are 15 residues in the CDR3.

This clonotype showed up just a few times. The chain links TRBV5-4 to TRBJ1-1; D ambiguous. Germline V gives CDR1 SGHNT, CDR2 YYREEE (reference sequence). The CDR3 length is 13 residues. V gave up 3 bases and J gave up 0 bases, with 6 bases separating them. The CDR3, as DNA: TGTGCCAGCAGCTGGAACATGAACACTGAAGCTTTCTTT. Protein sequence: CASSWNMNTEAFF. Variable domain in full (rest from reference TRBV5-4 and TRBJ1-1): ETGVTQSPTHLIKTRGQQVTLRCSSQSGHNTVSWYQQALGQGPQFIFQYYREEENGRGNFPPRFSGLQFPNYSSELNVNALELDDSALYLCASSWNMNTEAFFGQGTRLTVV.